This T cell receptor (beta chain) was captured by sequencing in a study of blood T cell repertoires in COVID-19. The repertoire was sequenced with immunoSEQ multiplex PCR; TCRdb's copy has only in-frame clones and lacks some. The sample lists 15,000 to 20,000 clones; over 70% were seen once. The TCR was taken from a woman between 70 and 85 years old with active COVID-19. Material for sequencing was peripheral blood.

The CDR3 DNA reads as TGTGCCACCAGTGGTTGGACTAGCGGGAGTGATACGCAGTATTTT. The encoded protein is CATSGWTSGSDTQYF. The chain joins TRBV24-1 to TRBJ2-3; TRBD2 agrees at 13 bases. The CDR3 is 15 residues long. CDR1 KGHDR and CDR2 SFDVKD come from the germline V gene. The ends lost 5 bases at V and 6 bases at J; junction bases unmatched: 4.